This T cell receptor (beta chain) was found in a study of shared clonotypes between healthy human individuals. Overall study: Researchers assigned three CD4 naive, three CD4 memory, two CD8 naive and one CD8 memory plate to each donor.

Overall study results and limits: In general, naive subsets displayed greater estimated richness than memory subsets did.

Donation came from healthy HIV-negative adults that had no recent acute infections or vaccinations. CD8 memory pooled CD45RO+ cells and CCR7-negative CD45RA+ TemRA cells. V was shortened by 6 bases and J by 3 bases, with 18 bases between the two germline ends. Looked up from germline, CDR1 is SQVTM and CDR2 is ANQGSEA. The CDR3 consists of 14 residues. Profiled with immunoSEQ multiplex PCR; TCRdb holds only in-frame clones, not every one. This table has about 380,000 clones, roughly 96% appearing once. A word on this clone: Its antigen is still unknown.

This clonotype originated in a man younger than 45 in good health. The sample was memory CD8+ T cells sorted from blood. Subset specified: CD45RO+ cells pooled with CCR7-negative TemRA cells. The chain joins TRBV29-1 to TRBJ2-7; D may be TRBD1 or TRBD2 (5 bases each). CDR3 sequence (DNA): TGCAGCGTCCGGGGACGTTCCCCTGTCTACGAGCAGTACTTC. Its translation is CSVRGRSPVYEQYF.